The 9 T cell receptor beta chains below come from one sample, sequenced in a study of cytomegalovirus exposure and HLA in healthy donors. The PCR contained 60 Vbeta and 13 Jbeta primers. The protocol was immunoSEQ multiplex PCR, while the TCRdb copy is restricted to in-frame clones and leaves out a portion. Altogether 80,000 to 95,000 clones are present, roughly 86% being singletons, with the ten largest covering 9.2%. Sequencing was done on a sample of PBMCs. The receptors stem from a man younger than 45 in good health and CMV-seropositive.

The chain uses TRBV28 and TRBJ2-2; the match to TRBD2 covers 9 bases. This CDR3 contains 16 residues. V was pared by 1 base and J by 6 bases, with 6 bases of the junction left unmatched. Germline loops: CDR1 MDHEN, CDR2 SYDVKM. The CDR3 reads CASSLFGTSRAGELFF. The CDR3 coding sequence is TGTGCCAGCAGTTTATTTGGGACTAGCAGGGCCGGGGAGCTGTTTTTT.

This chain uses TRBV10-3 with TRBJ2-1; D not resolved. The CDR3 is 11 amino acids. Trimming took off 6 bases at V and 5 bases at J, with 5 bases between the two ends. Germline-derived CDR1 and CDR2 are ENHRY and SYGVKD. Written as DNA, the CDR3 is TGTGCCATCAGAACAGACAATGAGCAGTTCTTC. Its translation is CAIRTDNEQFF.

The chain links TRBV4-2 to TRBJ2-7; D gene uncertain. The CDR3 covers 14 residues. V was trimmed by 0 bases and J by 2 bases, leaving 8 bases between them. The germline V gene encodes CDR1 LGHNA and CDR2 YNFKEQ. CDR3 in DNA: TGTGCCAGCAGCCAAGATCTGGCCGCCTACGAGCAGTACTTC. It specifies CASSQDLAAYEQYF.

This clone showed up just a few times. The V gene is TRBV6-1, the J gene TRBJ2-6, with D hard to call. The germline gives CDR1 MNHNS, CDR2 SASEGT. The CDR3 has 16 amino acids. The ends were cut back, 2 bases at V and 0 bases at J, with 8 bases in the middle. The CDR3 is CASSEKTHSGANVLTF. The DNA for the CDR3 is TGTGCCAGCAGTGAAAAAACACACTCTGGGGCCAACGTCCTGACTTTC.

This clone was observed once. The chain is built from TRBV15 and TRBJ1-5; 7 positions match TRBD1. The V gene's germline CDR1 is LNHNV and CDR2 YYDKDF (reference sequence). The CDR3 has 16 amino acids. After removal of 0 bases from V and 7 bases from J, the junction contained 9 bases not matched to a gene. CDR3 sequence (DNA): TGTGCCACCAGCAGAGATACGACAGGGATGAGGCAGCCCCAGCATTTT. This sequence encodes CATSRDTTGMRQPQHF.

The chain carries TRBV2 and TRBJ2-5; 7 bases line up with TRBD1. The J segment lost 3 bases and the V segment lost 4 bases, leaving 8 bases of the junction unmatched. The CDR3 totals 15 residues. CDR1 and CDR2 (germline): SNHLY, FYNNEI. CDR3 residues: CASSVAPGTEETQYF. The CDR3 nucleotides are TGTGCCAGCAGTGTAGCCCCCGGGACAGAAGAGACCCAGTACTTC.

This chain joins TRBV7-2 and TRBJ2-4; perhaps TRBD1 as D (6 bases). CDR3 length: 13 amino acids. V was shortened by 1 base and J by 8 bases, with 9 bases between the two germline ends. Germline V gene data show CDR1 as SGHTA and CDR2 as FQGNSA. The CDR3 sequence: CASSLDRAHIQYF. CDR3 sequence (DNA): TGTGCCAGCAGCTTAGACAGGGCTCACATTCAGTACTTC.

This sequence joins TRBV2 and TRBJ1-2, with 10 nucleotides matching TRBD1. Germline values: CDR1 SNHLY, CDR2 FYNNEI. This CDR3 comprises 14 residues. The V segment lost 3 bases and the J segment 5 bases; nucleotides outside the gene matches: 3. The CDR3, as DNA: TGTGCCAGCAGTGAGGGGACAGGGGTTTATGGCTACACCTTC. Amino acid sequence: CASSEGTGVYGYTF.

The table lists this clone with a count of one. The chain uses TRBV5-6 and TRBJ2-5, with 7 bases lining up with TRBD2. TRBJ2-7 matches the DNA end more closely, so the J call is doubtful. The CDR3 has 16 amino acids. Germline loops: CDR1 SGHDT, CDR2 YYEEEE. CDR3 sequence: CASSLLVTSFSYEQYF. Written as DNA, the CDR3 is TGTGCCAGCAGCTTGTTAGTGACTAGCTTCTCCTACGAGCAGTACTTC.